These 32 T cell receptor beta chains came from one sample sequenced in a study of beta chain features in type 1 diabetes. The investigators reverse transcribed all of the isolated RNA, so they sequenced expressed TCRB transcripts. Measured with immunoSEQ multiplex PCR; TCRdb has only the in-frame clones, and not every one. In the table there are a few hundred thousand clones, less than 30% of which are singletons. These TCRs are of unknown antigen specificity. Findings of the study overall: Shortening that was moderate but significant affected the TCRB CDR3s of Type 1 diabetes patients in all four CD4+ subsets.

Material for sequencing was naive CD4+ T cells from blood. These receptors came from a woman under 40 with type 1 diabetes.

The table lists this clone with a few counts. V gene TRBV9 combines with J gene TRBJ2-1; D remains unclear. V was trimmed by 0 bases and J by 6 bases, leaving 13 bases between them. CDR1 and CDR2 from the germline V gene are SGDLS and YYNGEE. The CDR3 sequence is 15 residues long. CDR3 amino acids: CASSVVHSFTNEQFF. In DNA form, the CDR3 reads TGTGCCAGCAGCGTAGTTCACAGCTTCACCAATGAGCAGTTCTTC.

This clone was detected only a few times. The rearrangement links TRBV30 to TRBJ1-1; D call uncertain. Trimming stripped 4 bases from V and 6 bases from J, with 15 bases between. Germline V gene data show CDR1 as GTSNPN and CDR2 as SVGIG (reference sequence). The CDR3 totals 13 residues. The CDR3 DNA sequence: TGTGCCTGGACTCCGGCGGGGAGGGCTGAAGCTTTCTTT. Its protein product is CAWTPAGRAEAFF. The full variable domain, in which reference TRBV30 and TRBJ1-1 provide the parts outside the CDR3, is SQTIHQWPATLVQPVGSPLSLECTVEGTSNPNLYWYRQAAGRGLQLLFYSVGIGQISSEVPQNLSASRPQDRQFILSSKKLLLSDSGFYLCAWTPAGRAEAFFGQGTRLTVV.

This clone appeared a few times. The J gene is TRBJ2-1, the V gene TRBV9; 9 positions match TRBD2. CDR1 is SGDLS, CDR2 YYNGEE, per germline. J gave up 10 bases and V 0 bases, and 11 bases lay outside the gene matches. This CDR3 has 16 residues. The CDR3 sequence is CASSVVGGRAFGEQFF. CDR3 nucleotide sequence: TGTGCCAGCAGCGTAGTAGGCGGGAGGGCCTTCGGGGAGCAGTTCTTC.

This sequence joins TRBV19 and TRBJ1-1; 9 bases fit TRBD1. Germline CDR1 LNHDA, CDR2 SQIVND (reference sequence). The V segment lost 5 bases and the J segment 4 bases; nucleotides outside the gene matches: 5. There are 14 residues in the CDR3. The CDR3, as DNA: TGTGCCAGTAGTCCTCACAGGGGGCCCACTGAAGCTTTCTTT. This gives the protein CASSPHRGPTEAFF.

This clone was observed a handful of times. The chain has TRBV4-1 and TRBJ1-5; 7 bases fit TRBD1. The junction had 10 bases not matched to a gene; V was cut back by 1 base and J by 4 bases. The CDR3 is 17 amino acids. Germline loops: CDR1 MGHRA, CDR2 YSYEKL. CDR3 bases: TGCGCCAGCAGCCAAGGTAAAGGGACAGCACGGAATCAGCCCCAGCATTTT. Translating it yields CASSQGKGTARNQPQHF.

This chain uses TRBV11-2 with TRBJ2-7; TRBD2 matches 13 bases. V shed 6 bases, J shed 2 bases, and the junction held 4 bases outside the gene matches. The CDR3 sequence is 15 residues long. Germline V lookup: CDR1 SGHAT, CDR2 FQNNGV. The CDR3 DNA sequence: TGTGCCAGCAGTCTACTAGCGGGAGGGGCCTACGAGCAGTACTTC. Its translation: CASSLLAGGAYEQYF.

J is TRBJ2-2 and V is TRBV30; 8 bases line up with TRBD1. This CDR3 has 14 amino acids. Germline V gene data show CDR1 as GTSNPN and CDR2 as SVGIG (reference sequence). Germline trimming cut 2 bases from V and 3 bases from J; bases unmatched to any gene: 2. In DNA, the CDR3 is TGTGCCTGGAGTCCACAGGGGGACACCGGGGAGCTGTTTTTT. Amino acid sequence: CAWSPQGDTGELFF.

The V gene is TRBV7-2, the J gene TRBJ2-3, with TRBD2 matching over 14 bases. The length of the CDR3 is 18 residues. Looked up from germline, CDR1 is SGHTA and CDR2 is FQGNSA. J was trimmed by 0 bases and V by 5 bases; bases with no gene match: 7. This chain's CDR3 is CASSRTSGRLTSTDTQYF. The DNA for the CDR3 is TGTGCCAGCAGCCGGACTAGCGGGAGGTTAACTAGCACAGATACGCAGTATTTT.

The sample holds a few counts of this clone. This chain links TRBV29-1 with TRBJ2-3; a possible D gene is TRBD1 (6 bases). Germline-derived CDR1 and CDR2 are SQVTM and ANQGSEA. The CDR3 is 15 amino acids. Trimming shortened V by 6 bases and J by 0 bases, and 16 bases separated the two germline ends. The CDR3 is CSVPGTRTSTDTQYF. As DNA, the CDR3 is TGCAGCGTACCCGGGACACGCACTAGCACAGATACGCAGTATTTT.

The V gene is TRBV6-6, the J gene TRBJ2-5; TRBD2 might be the D (5 bases). The germline CDR1 and CDR2 sequences are MNHNY and SVGAGI (reference sequence). The CDR3 contains 12 residues. Trimming removed 7 bases at V and 1 base at J, with 7 bases between. This CDR3 is CASNRGQETQYF. The CDR3 nucleotides read TGTGCCAGCAATCGGGGCCAAGAGACCCAGTACTTC.

In regard to this clone: Relative to the germline gene, one junction end is altered; a read error may explain this. The chain has TRBV11-2 and TRBJ1-3; TRBD1 matches at 10 bases. The CDR3 extends over 12 amino acids. Germline V gene lookup returns CDR1 SGHAT and CDR2 FQNNGV. In nucleotides, the CDR3 is TGTGCCAGCAGCTTAGTCGGGACAGGGGTCAATTTT. Amino acids: CASSLVGTGVNF.

The chain is built from TRBV4-1 and TRBJ1-2; no clear D gene. Trimming stripped 0 bases from V and 0 bases from J, with 14 bases between. Looked up from germline, CDR1 is MGHRA and CDR2 is YSYEKL. The length of the CDR3 is 17 residues. The CDR3: CASSQDFLQTTNYGYTF. Here the CDR3 DNA reads TGCGCCAGCAGCCAAGATTTTTTACAAACCACTAACTATGGCTACACCTTC.

The chain couples TRBV7-9 to TRBJ1-5; D is uncertain. Trimming pared 4 bases from V and 6 bases from J, leaving 7 bases between. Germline V gives CDR1 SEHNR, CDR2 FQNEAQ (reference sequence). The CDR3 is made up of 12 amino acids. The CDR3 is CASSSRGQPQHF. CDR3 coding DNA: TGTGCCAGCAGCTCCCGAGGTCAGCCCCAGCATTTT. Supplemented by reference TRBV7-9 and TRBJ1-5, the full variable domain reads DTGVSQNPRHKITKRGQNVTFRCDPISEHNRLYWYRQTLGQGPEFLTYFQNEAQLEKSRLLSDRFSAERPKGSFSTLEIQRTEQGDSAMYLCASSSRGQPQHFGDGTRLSIL.

This clone was counted once. This chain uses TRBV28 with TRBJ2-2, with TRBD2 matching over 7 bases. The J segment lost 5 bases and the V segment lost 4 bases, leaving 1 base of the junction unmatched. The CDR3 is 13 amino acids. The germline CDR1 and CDR2 sequences are MDHEN and SYDVKM. CDR3: CASSSLATGELFF. Written as DNA, the CDR3 is TGTGCCAGCAGTTCACTAGCGACCGGGGAGCTGTTTTTT.

This chain joins TRBV15 and TRBJ1-1; possibly TRBD1 for D (5 bases). Germline loops: CDR1 LNHNV, CDR2 YYDKDF (reference sequence). The CDR3 runs 12 residues. V was clipped by 4 bases and J by 3 bases, with 6 bases between them. The CDR3 coding sequence is TGTGCCACCAGCATAGGGGACACTGAAGCTTTCTTT. Encoded protein: CATSIGDTEAFF.

The DNA of the CDR3 is TGCGCCAGCAGTGAGTCGGTACTAGCGGGAGCCGGTGAGCAGTTCTTC. As protein: CASSESVLAGAGEQFF. The chain is built from TRBV10-2 and TRBJ2-1, with 11 nucleotides matching TRBD2. Per germline, CDR1 WSHSY and CDR2 SAAADI. This CDR3 comprises 16 residues. The V and J ends lost 0 bases and 9 bases, in that order; junction bases with no gene match: 7.

This clone has just a few counts. The rearrangement uses TRBV10-3 and TRBJ2-1; 10 bases are a match to TRBD1. Germline assignment: CDR1 ENHRY and CDR2 SYGVKD. The CDR3 has 14 residues. Trimming at V came to 11 bases and at J to 8 bases, leaving 12 bases not matched to a gene. CDR3 nucleotides: TGTGCCGTCCAACGGGACAGGGGCAGGGATGAGCAGTTCTTC. This sequence encodes CAVQRDRGRDEQFF.

Points on this clone: The conserved phenylalanine or tryptophan is not found at the CDR3 terminus, so this likely reflects a read error. The DNA is left out, because the CDR3 cannot be placed on it with certainty; the CDR3 is given as TCRdb lists it. The rearrangement links TRBV21-1 to TRBJ1-2. TRBV21-1 is a pseudogene locus. The CDR3 totals 10 residues, both ends included. The CDR3 here is CASSLRRPSG.

The chain is built from TRBV28 and TRBJ2-7; D not certain. The germline V gene encodes CDR1 MDHEN and CDR2 SYDVKM. The CDR3 covers 12 residues. Trimming cost V 6 bases and J 7 bases, with 13 bases left between them. The CDR3 sequence is CASSGNFEEQYF. In DNA, the CDR3 is TGTGCCAGCAGCGGTAACTTCGAGGAGCAGTACTTC.

This clone was picked up a small number of times. This CDR3 is CATSRDRAGPGGFTF. The CDR3 DNA reads as TGTGCCACCAGCAGAGATCGGGCAGGGCCTGGAGGGTTTACCTTC. The V and J genes are TRBV15 and TRBJ1-2; a weak D match, TRBD1 (5 bases). The CDR3 sequence is 15 residues long. Germline-derived CDR1 and CDR2 are LNHNV and YYDKDF (reference sequence). Trimming removed 0 bases at V and 14 bases at J, with 22 bases between.

The rearrangement links TRBV28 to TRBJ2-5, with D possibly being TRBD2 (5 bases). There are 12 residues in the CDR3. The germline V and J ends were trimmed by 5 bases and 4 bases, with 8 bases remaining between them. Per germline, CDR1 MDHEN and CDR2 SYDVKM. CDR3 region: CASSSGRETQYF. CDR3 nucleotide sequence: TGTGCCAGCAGTAGCGGAAGAGAGACCCAGTACTTC.

This sequence joins TRBV30 and TRBJ1-1; 9 bases are shared with TRBD1. J lost 9 bases, V lost 0 bases, and 2 bases had no gene match. Germline assignment: CDR1 GTSNPN and CDR2 SVGIG (reference sequence). The CDR3 consists of 12 residues. The CDR3 sequence: CAWSVQGAQAFF. DNA of the CDR3: TGTGCCTGGAGTGTACAGGGGGCTCAAGCTTTCTTT.

This clone was counted only a few times. CDR3 in amino acids: CASSLDEGVNNEQFF. DNA of the CDR3: TGTGCCAGCAGCTTAGATGAGGGAGTGAACAATGAGCAGTTCTTC. This chain links TRBV7-8 with TRBJ2-1; possibly TRBD2 for D (5 bases). Germline lookup yields CDR1 SGHVS and CDR2 FQNEAQ. The CDR3 loop spans 15 amino acids. V shed 1 base and J shed 5 bases, with 12 bases lying between them.

The rearrangement uses TRBV11-2 and TRBJ2-1; D ambiguous. V was pared by 11 bases and J by 1 base, with 6 bases between. The CDR3 runs 11 residues. Germline CDR1 reads SGHAT; CDR2 reads FQNNGV. CDR3 in amino acids: CALSSYNEQFF. In nucleotides, the CDR3 is TGTGCCCTGAGTTCCTACAATGAGCAGTTCTTC.

This clone was seen more than once but under ten times. The chain joins TRBV13 to TRBJ2-1, with 8 nucleotides matching TRBD2. The V and J ends lost 1 base and 9 bases, in that order; junction bases with no gene match: 5. Germline V gene lookup returns CDR1 PRHDT and CDR2 FYEKMQ (reference sequence). The CDR3 is 14 amino acids. Here the CDR3 DNA reads TGTGCCAGCAGCTTAGTCGGGAGCGGGGGTGAGCAGTTCTTC. Residues: CASSLVGSGGEQFF.

The rearrangement joins TRBV9 to TRBJ2-1; 14 nucleotides line up with TRBD2. Germline V lookup: CDR1 SGDLS, CDR2 YYNGEE. J lost 0 bases, V lost 3 bases, and 11 bases had no gene match. The CDR3 contains 20 residues. CDR3 coding DNA: TGTGCCAGCAGCGGACCGACTAGCGGGAGGGGGACGAGCTCCTACAATGAGCAGTTCTTC. It is translated as CASSGPTSGRGTSSYNEQFF.

The chain uses TRBV4-1 and TRBJ2-7, with 7 bases fitting TRBD1. The CDR3 spans 15 residues. The germline CDR1 and CDR2 sequences are MGHRA and YSYEKL. Trimming cost V 0 bases and J 5 bases; bases outside gene matches: 7. CDR3 nucleotides: TGCGCCAGCAGCCAAGATCGACAGGGACGGGACGAGCAGTACTTC. Protein sequence: CASSQDRQGRDEQYF.

In its sample, this clone was seen a few times. V usage is TRBV29-1 and J usage is TRBJ1-1; 10 bases fit TRBD1. V shed 5 bases and J 3 bases; nucleotides not matched to a gene: 6. This CDR3 has 14 residues. CDR1 SQVTM and CDR2 ANQGSEA come from the germline V gene. The CDR3 spells CSVLRQGAYTEAFF. In DNA, the CDR3 is TGCAGCGTTCTCCGACAGGGGGCTTACACTGAAGCTTTCTTT.

This rearrangement joins TRBV5-6 to TRBJ1-2, with D perhaps matching TRBD1 (5 bases). The CDR3 runs 14 residues. V lost 4 bases to trimming and J lost 4 bases, with 14 bases between them. In germline, CDR1 is SGHDT, CDR2 YYEEEE. The CDR3 DNA reads as TGTGCCAGCAGCCCCCTCGACAGCATCTATGGCTACACCTTC. Its translation is CASSPLDSIYGYTF.

Points on this clone: An end of the junction differs from the germline gene, which may be a read error. The chain recombines TRBV7-3 with TRBJ2-3; maybe TRBD1 (6 bases). CDR1 is SGHTA and CDR2 is FQGTGA in the germline V gene. CDR3 length equals 14 residues. This CDR3 is CASSATGGTDTQHF. CDR3 DNA sequence: TGTGCCAGCTCAGCGACAGGAGGCACAGATACGCAACATTTT.

The CDR3 sequence is CASSFGLAGIGETQYF. In DNA form, the CDR3 reads TGTGCCAGTAGTTTTGGACTAGCGGGAATTGGGGAGACCCAGTACTTC. V is TRBV19 and J is TRBJ2-5, with 12 bases aligning to TRBD2. CDR3 length: 16 residues. V lost 5 bases and J lost 5; bases outside the gene matches: 9. Germline V gene lookup returns CDR1 LNHDA and CDR2 SQIVND (reference sequence).

The chain employs TRBV6-5 and TRBJ2-7, with 8 bases fitting TRBD1. CDR3 length equals 13 residues. The germline gives CDR1 MNHEY, CDR2 SVGAGI. After removal of 6 bases from V and 5 bases from J, the junction contained 6 bases not matched to a gene. The CDR3 is CASRDREGDEQYF. The CDR3, as DNA: TGTGCCAGCAGGGACAGGGAAGGTGACGAGCAGTACTTC.